This entry is about one TCR beta chain. These data originate in a study of T-cell memory formation after mild COVID-19. Study details: TCR clustering was largely donor specific.

5'RACE primed at constant segments yielded TCR alpha and TCR beta cDNA libraries bearing sample barcodes and UMIs. Via MiXCR, TCRdb re-called the 5' RACE reads, giving one row per CDR3 protein. The repertoire has approximately 350,000 distinct CDR3 sequences, 10% to 15% of them found once; the top ten carry roughly 23%. V was pared by 1 base and J by 7 bases, with 16 bases between. Per the germline V gene, CDR1 is MGHRA and CDR2 is YSYEKL. CDR3 length: 15 residues. The clonotype originates from a man between 18 and 35 years old who had mild COVID-19 (a few samples of this study predate the infection). Cell type and time point are not known. The chain employs TRBV4-1 and TRBJ1-2; D not certain. The sequenced material came from PBMCs or a T cell subset sorted from them (not recorded which). CDR3 nucleotides: TGCGCCAGCAGCCAAGTCGTCCGTAAGAAAAGTGGCTACACCTTC. It codes for CASSQVVRKKSGYTF.